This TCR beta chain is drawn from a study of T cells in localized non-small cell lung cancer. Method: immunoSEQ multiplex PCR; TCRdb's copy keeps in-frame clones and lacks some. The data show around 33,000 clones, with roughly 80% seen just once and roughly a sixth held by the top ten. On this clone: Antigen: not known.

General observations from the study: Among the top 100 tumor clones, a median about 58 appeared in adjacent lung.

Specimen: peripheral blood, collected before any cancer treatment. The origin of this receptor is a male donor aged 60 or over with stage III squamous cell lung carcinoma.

The CDR3 DNA is TGTGCCAGCAGCTTAGACGGAGCGGGAGGGCCGTGGGAGACCCAGTACTTC. Encoded protein: CASSLDGAGGPWETQYF. This chain joins TRBV7-2 and TRBJ2-5, with 10 bases fitting TRBD2. CDR1 is SGHTA and CDR2 is FQGNSA in the germline V gene. J was trimmed by 5 bases and V by 1 base; bases with no gene match: 10. CDR3 size: 17 residues.